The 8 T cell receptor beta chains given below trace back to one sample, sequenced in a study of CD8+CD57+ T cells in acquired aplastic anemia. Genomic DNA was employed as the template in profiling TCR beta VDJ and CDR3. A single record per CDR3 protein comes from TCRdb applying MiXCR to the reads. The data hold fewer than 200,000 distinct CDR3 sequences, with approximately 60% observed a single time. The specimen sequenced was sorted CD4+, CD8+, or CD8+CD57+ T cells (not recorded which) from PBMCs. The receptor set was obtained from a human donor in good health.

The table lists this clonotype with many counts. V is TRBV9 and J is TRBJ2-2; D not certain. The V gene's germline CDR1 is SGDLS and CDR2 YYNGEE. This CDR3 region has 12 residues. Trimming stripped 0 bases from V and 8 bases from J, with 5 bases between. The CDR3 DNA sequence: TGTGCCAGCAGCGTAGGTTCTGGGGAGCTGTTTTTT. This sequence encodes CASSVGSGELFF.

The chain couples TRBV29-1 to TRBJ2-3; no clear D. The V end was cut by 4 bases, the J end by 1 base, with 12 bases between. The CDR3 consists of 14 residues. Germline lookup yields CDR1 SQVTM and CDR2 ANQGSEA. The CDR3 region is CSVGRPAGTDTQYF. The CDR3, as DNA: TGCAGCGTTGGTCGGCCAGCCGGCACAGATACGCAGTATTTT.

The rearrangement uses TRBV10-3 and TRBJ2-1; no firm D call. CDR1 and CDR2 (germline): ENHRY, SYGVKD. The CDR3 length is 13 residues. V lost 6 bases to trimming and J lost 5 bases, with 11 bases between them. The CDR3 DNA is TGTGCCATCAGCGTGGTAAATCACAATGAGCAGTTCTTC. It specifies CAISVVNHNEQFF.

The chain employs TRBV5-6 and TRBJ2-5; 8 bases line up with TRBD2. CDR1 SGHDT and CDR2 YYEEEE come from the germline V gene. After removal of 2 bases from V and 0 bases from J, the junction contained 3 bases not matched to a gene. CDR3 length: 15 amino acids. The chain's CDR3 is CASSFGGGHQETQYF. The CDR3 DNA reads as TGTGCCAGCAGCTTCGGCGGGGGGCACCAAGAGACCCAGTACTTC.

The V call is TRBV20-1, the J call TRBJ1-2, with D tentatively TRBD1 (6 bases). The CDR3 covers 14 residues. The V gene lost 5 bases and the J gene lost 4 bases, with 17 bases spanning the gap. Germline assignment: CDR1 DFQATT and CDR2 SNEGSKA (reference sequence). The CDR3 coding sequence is TGCAGTGCTGCAACCAGGGGTAGGGGCTATGGCTACACCTTC. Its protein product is CSAATRGRGYGYTF.

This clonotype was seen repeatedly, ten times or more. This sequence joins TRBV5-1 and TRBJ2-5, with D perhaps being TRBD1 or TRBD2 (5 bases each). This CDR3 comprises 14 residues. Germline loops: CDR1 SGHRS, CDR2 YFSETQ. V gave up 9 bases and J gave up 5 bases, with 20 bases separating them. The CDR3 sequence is CATSPTGTAETQYF. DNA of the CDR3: TGCGCCACCTCCCCGACGGGGACGGCGGAGACCCAGTACTTC. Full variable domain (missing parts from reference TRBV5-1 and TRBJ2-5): KAGVTQTPRYLIKTRGQQVTLSCSPISGHRSVSWYQQTPGQGLQFLFEYFSETQRNKGNFPGRFSGRQFSNSRSEMNVSTLELGDSALYLCATSPTGTAETQYFGPGTRLLVL.

Here the CDR3 DNA reads TGTGCCAGCAGCTTAGTGGACAGCTCCTACGAGCAGTACTTC. As protein: CASSLVDSSYEQYF. The V gene is TRBV7-9, the J gene TRBJ2-7; TRBD1 is a possible D gene (6 bases). This CDR3 contains 14 residues. Germline values: CDR1 SEHNR, CDR2 FQNEAQ (reference sequence). The V gene lost 1 base and the J gene lost 0 bases, with 7 bases spanning the gap.

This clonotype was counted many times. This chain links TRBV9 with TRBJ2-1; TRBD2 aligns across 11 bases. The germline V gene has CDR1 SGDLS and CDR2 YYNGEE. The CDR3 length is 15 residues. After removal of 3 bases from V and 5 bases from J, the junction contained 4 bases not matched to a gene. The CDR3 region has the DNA TGTGCCAGCAGCGCTGGGGGACTAGCGGACAATGAGCAGTTCTTC. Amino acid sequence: CASSAGGLADNEQFF.